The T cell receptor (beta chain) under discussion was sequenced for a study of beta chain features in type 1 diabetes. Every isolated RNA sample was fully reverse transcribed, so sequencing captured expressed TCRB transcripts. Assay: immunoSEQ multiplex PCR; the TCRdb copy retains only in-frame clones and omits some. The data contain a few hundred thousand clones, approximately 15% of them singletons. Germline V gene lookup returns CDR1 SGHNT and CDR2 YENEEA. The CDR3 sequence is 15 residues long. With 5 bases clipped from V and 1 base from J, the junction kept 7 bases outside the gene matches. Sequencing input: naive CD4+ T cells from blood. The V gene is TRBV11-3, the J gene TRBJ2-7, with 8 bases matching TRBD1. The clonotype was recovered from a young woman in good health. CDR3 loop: CASSPSTGGSYEQYF. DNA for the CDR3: TGTGCCAGCAGCCCCTCAACAGGGGGGTCCTACGAGCAGTACTTC.